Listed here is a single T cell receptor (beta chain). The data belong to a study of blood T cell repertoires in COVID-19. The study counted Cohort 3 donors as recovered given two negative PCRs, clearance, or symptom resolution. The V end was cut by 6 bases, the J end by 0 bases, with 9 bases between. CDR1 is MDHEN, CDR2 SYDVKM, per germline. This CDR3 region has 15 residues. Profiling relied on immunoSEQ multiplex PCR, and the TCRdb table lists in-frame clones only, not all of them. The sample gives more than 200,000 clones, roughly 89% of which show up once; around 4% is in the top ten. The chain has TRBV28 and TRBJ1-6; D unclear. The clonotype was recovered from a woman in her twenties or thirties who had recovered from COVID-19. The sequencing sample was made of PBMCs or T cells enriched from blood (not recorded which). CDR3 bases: TGTGCCAGCAGCGTATATTACTCCTATAATTCACCCCTCCACTTT. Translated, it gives CASSVYYSYNSPLHF.